This T cell receptor beta chain was identified during a study of blood T cell repertoires in COVID-19. Study context: The United States, Italy and Spain supplied acute and convalescent COVID-19 samples. In each case, the material was cDNA or gDNA derived from T cells, B-cell-depleted T cells, or PBMCs.

CDR1 and CDR2 from the germline V gene are DFQATT and SNEGSKA (reference sequence). Germline trimming cut 3 bases from V and 8 bases from J; bases unmatched to any gene: 12. There are 15 residues in the CDR3. In the authors' methods: Amplified reference gene primers provided the basis for estimating nucleated cell counts. This table comes from immunoSEQ multiplex PCR, and its TCRdb copy is limited to in-frame clones, with some not included. For V, J and clone size, that table is used; D and trimming come from the DNA. Of about 94,000 clones in the sample, approximately 84% are singletons; the top ten hold approximately 6.7%.

The origin of this receptor is a man aged 60 to 69 with acute or convalescent COVID-19. The chain employs TRBV20-1 and TRBJ1-4; 7 bases line up with TRBD1. The sample comprised peripheral blood. The CDR3 DNA is TGCAGTGCTAGTCCTCGACAGGGTATGGGGGAAAAACTGTTTTTT. This sequence encodes CSASPRQGMGEKLFF.